The 30 T cell receptor beta chains in this list originate from one sample, sequenced in a study of human T cells and chemical hapten exposure. Time point noted: pre-sensitization, week 0. Indicated treatment: therapeutic diphenylcyclopropenone sensitization with weekly scalp DPC. TCRdb called the RACE reads again in MiXCR, with one record for every CDR3 protein. This sample has more than 250,000 distinct CDR3 sequences, with around 9.3% found just once. This material consisted of whole blood, taken in connection with sensitization to the hapten diphenylcyclopropenone (DPC). The receptor set was obtained from a woman aged 40 to 50 with alopecia areata. Some clones in this sample may be carry-over from other donors' samples.

This clonotype was observed many times. The CDR3 sequence is CASSPTSGRPREQYF. As DNA, the CDR3 is TGTGCCAGCAGCCCCACTAGCGGGAGGCCGCGCGAGCAGTACTTC. The rearrangement joins TRBV7-8 to TRBJ2-7; 12 bases line up with TRBD2. The CDR3 covers 15 residues. CDR1 and CDR2 (germline): SGHVS, FQNEAQ. The V gene end was trimmed by 5 bases and the J gene end by 6 bases; junction bases not matched to a gene: 8.

The chain joins TRBV11-1 to TRBJ2-5; the match to TRBD1 covers 10 bases. Unmatched junction bases numbered 13, after V lost 6 bases and J lost 6 bases. The CDR3 length is 16 residues. CDR1 and CDR2 from the germline V gene are SGHAT and FQDESV (reference sequence). This chain's CDR3 is CASSSTGGQGWQTQYF. The CDR3 DNA sequence: TGTGCCAGCAGTTCCACCGGGGGACAGGGGTGGCAGACCCAGTACTTC.

The CDR3 spells CSADSQETQYF. As DNA, the CDR3 is TGCAGCGCGGACAGCCAAGAGACCCAGTACTTC. V usage is TRBV29-1 and J usage is TRBJ2-5, with D perhaps matching TRBD1 (6 bases). V lost 7 bases to trimming and J lost 1 base, with 7 bases between them. CDR1 and CDR2 (germline): SQVTM, ANQGSEA. CDR3 length equals 11 residues.

This clonotype has ten or more counts. V is TRBV18 and J is TRBJ2-4, with a possible D match to TRBD2 (6 bases). V was shortened by 0 bases and J by 0 bases, with 9 bases between the two germline ends. The CDR3 loop spans 16 amino acids. In germline, CDR1 is KGHSH, CDR2 LQKENI. The CDR3 nucleotides are TGTGCCAGCTCACCACCGGGGGGATTAGCCAAAAACATTCAGTACTTC. It encodes CASSPPGGLAKNIQYF.

This clonotype appeared a few times. The V gene is TRBV6-2 or TRBV6-3, the J gene TRBJ2-2; D is ambiguous. Germline-derived CDR1 and CDR2 are MNHEY and SVGEGT. V was shortened by 4 bases and J by 5 bases, with 5 bases between the two germline ends. CDR3 length: 12 residues. CDR3 region: CASSFETGELFF. DNA for the CDR3: TGTGCCAGCAGTTTTGAAACCGGGGAGCTGTTTTTT.

This clonotype was counted a few times. This chain uses TRBV6-1 with TRBJ2-3; D unresolved. The CDR3 has 14 residues. V lost 1 base and J 0 bases, leaving 5 bases between the germline ends. CDR1 and CDR2 (germline): MNHNS, SASEGT. As DNA, the CDR3 is TGTGCCAGCAGTGAAGGCTGGAGCACAGATACGCAGTATTTT. This codes for CASSEGWSTDTQYF.

In this sample, this clonotype turned up many times. Here the CDR3 DNA reads TGTGCCAGCAGCTCCAGAGGCACAGATACGCAGTATTTT. Its translation is CASSSRGTDTQYF. V gene TRBV7-9 combines with J gene TRBJ2-3; D unresolved. V dropped 4 bases and J dropped 1 base, with 6 bases sitting between them. CDR1 is SEHNR, CDR2 FQNEAQ, per germline (reference sequence). This CDR3 spans 13 amino acids.

This clonotype was observed a handful of times. The chain carries TRBV20-1 and TRBJ1-6, with a possible D match to TRBD1 (6 bases). CDR1 and CDR2 from the germline V gene are DFQATT and SNEGSKA (reference sequence). The CDR3 extends over 14 amino acids. V gave up 5 bases and J gave up 7 bases, with 15 bases separating them. The CDR3 nucleotides read TGCAGTGCTCGACAGGCCACAGGGAATTCACCCCTCCACTTT. Protein: CSARQATGNSPLHF.

The chain uses TRBV7-9 and TRBJ1-5; D is unclear. Germline V gives CDR1 SEHNR, CDR2 FQNEAQ (reference sequence). The V end was cut by 4 bases, the J end by 4 bases, with 8 bases between. The CDR3 sequence is 13 residues long. DNA of the CDR3: TGTGCCAGCAGCTCCCACGGTAATCAGCCCCAGCATTTT. It translates to CASSSHGNQPQHF.

This clonotype was seen a single time. This chain connects TRBV27 to TRBJ2-1; 10 bases are shared with TRBD2. V gave up 4 bases and J gave up 1 base; unmatched junction bases: 4. Germline assignment: CDR1 MNHEY and CDR2 SMNVEV (reference sequence). This CDR3 comprises 16 residues. Here the CDR3 DNA reads TGTGCCAGCAGTTCCGGACTAGCGGAGTCCTACAATGAGCAGTTCTTC. Its translation: CASSSGLAESYNEQFF.

This clonotype was observed many times. V is TRBV4-3 and J is TRBJ2-5, with no clear D. Germline V CDR1 and CDR2: LGHNA, YSLEER. The CDR3 sequence is 13 residues long. Trimming pared 1 base from V and 3 bases from J, leaving 6 bases between. The CDR3 reads CASSQGREETQYF. CDR3 coding DNA: TGCGCCAGCAGCCAAGGCCGGGAAGAGACCCAGTACTTC.

This clonotype was detected a few times. The chain is built from TRBV20-1 and TRBJ2-7; D uncertain. Germline loops: CDR1 DFQATT, CDR2 SNEGSKA (reference sequence). The CDR3 sequence is 13 residues long. The germline V and J ends were trimmed by 2 bases and 6 bases, with 14 bases remaining between them. CDR3 protein: CSARNSITPEQYF. For the CDR3, the DNA is TGCAGTGCTAGAAACAGTATTACCCCCGAGCAGTACTTC.

This clonotype was recorded at least ten times. The gene calls are TRBV24-1 and TRBJ1-1; TRBD1 is a possible D gene (5 bases). Germline assignment: CDR1 KGHDR and CDR2 SFDVKD. V lost 4 bases, J lost 1 base, and 9 bases lay in between. The CDR3 covers 14 residues. The CDR3 bases are TGTGCCACCAGTGACGACAGCAAGAACACTGAAGCTTTCTTT. Translation: CATSDDSKNTEAFF.

This clonotype has just a few counts. This sequence joins TRBV2 and TRBJ1-2; the D is unclear. The ends were cut back, 6 bases at V and 0 bases at J, with 11 bases in the middle. CDR1 and CDR2 from the germline V gene are SNHLY and FYNNEI. The CDR3 is 14 amino acids. CDR3 sequence (DNA): TGTGCCAGCAGCAGCCGGGTTTCTAACTATGGCTACACCTTC. Translation gives CASSSRVSNYGYTF.

This clonotype was counted only a few times. The chain recombines TRBV12-3 or TRBV12-4 with TRBJ1-2; maybe TRBD1 (5 bases). CDR3 size: 13 residues. V shed 6 bases and J shed 7 bases, with 15 bases lying between them. As DNA, the CDR3 is TGTGCCAGCAGCCCCAGGGTAGGGGTTGGCTACACCTTC. Its translation is CASSPRVGVGYTF.

The chain carries TRBV6-2 or TRBV6-3 and TRBJ2-7, with 9 bases aligning to TRBD2. This CDR3 is 15 amino acids long. Losses at the gene ends were 2 bases for V and 0 bases for J; bases not matched to a gene: 2. The germline gives CDR1 MNHEY, CDR2 SVGEGT. Here the CDR3 DNA reads TGTGCCAGCAGTTACCCGACTAGCGGCTCCTACGAGCAGTACTTC. Translating gives CASSYPTSGSYEQYF.

The V call is TRBV6-4, the J call TRBJ2-1, with 10 bases lining up with TRBD2. CDR3 length: 16 residues. Trimming cost V 4 bases and J 6 bases; bases outside gene matches: 9. Germline V gene data show CDR1 as MRHNA and CDR2 as SNTAGT. The CDR3 nucleotides are TGTGCCAGCAGTGGCACCGGGACTAGCGAGATCAATGAGCAGTTCTTC. Protein: CASSGTGTSEINEQFF.

This chain joins TRBV7-2 and TRBJ2-2; TRBD1 is a possible D gene (6 bases). The length of the CDR3 is 15 residues. From germline, CDR1 is SGHTA and CDR2 FQGNSA. The germline V and J ends were trimmed by 1 base and 7 bases, with 13 bases remaining between them. Here the CDR3 reads CASSLELQGSGELFF. CDR3 DNA: TGTGCCAGCAGCTTAGAATTACAGGGCAGCGGGGAGCTGTTTTTT.

This clonotype was counted at least ten times. V and J are TRBV6-5 and TRBJ1-1, with D unresolved. CDR1 and CDR2 (germline): MNHEY, SVGAGI. The CDR3 is 15 amino acids. Trimming shortened V by 3 bases and J by 3 bases, and 14 bases separated the two germline ends. CDR3 nucleotides: TGTGCCAGCAGTTATCTGGCGGGGTTGGACACTGAAGCTTTCTTT. Its translation is CASSYLAGLDTEAFF.

The gene calls are TRBV20-1 and TRBJ2-3; D uncertain. The germline V gene encodes CDR1 DFQATT and CDR2 SNEGSKA (reference sequence). The CDR3 runs to 12 residues. V was clipped by 6 bases and J by 3 bases, with 10 bases between them. Here the CDR3 DNA reads TGCAGTGCCCTCGAACTAACAGATACGCAGTATTTT. It yields the protein CSALELTDTQYF.

In DNA, the CDR3 is TGTGCCAGCAGGAAATCCGGGACAGCATACTACACCTTC. It specifies CASRKSGTAYYTF. The chain links TRBV12-3 or TRBV12-4 to TRBJ1-2; 7 bases fit TRBD1. Trimming cost V 6 bases and J 10 bases; bases outside gene matches: 11. The CDR3 has 13 amino acids.

A few counts support this clonotype. J is TRBJ1-1 and V is TRBV20-1; no clear D gene. From germline, CDR1 is DFQATT and CDR2 SNEGSKA (reference sequence). This CDR3 spans 12 amino acids. V lost 6 bases, J lost 4 bases, and 12 bases lay in between. The CDR3 is CSASPRGTEAFF. The DNA of the CDR3 is TGCAGTGCAAGCCCCCGGGGCACTGAAGCTTTCTTT.

The V and J genes are TRBV10-3 and TRBJ1-1; D might be TRBD1 (6 bases). The CDR3 contains 13 residues. Trimming removed 6 bases at V and 2 bases at J, with 10 bases between. The germline V gene has CDR1 ENHRY and CDR2 SYGVKD. Here the CDR3 DNA reads TGTGCCATCAGCCGACAGGATAACACTGAAGCTTTCTTT. Its protein product is CAISRQDNTEAFF.

The chain uses TRBV14 and TRBJ2-3; 7 bases map to TRBD2. The CDR3 is made up of 19 amino acids. V trimming: 0 bases; J trimming: 1 base; junction bases outside the gene matches: 13. The germline V gene has CDR1 SGHDN and CDR2 FVKESK. The CDR3 spells CASSQDLGRIPGGTDTQYF. The CDR3 DNA reads as TGTGCCAGCAGCCAAGATCTCGGGAGGATCCCAGGAGGCACAGATACGCAGTATTTT.

This clonotype was seen a handful of times. V is TRBV2 and J is TRBJ2-1; 8 bases align to TRBD1. Germline V gene lookup returns CDR1 SNHLY and CDR2 FYNNEI. Unmatched junction bases numbered 12, after V lost 6 bases and J lost 5 bases. This CDR3 region has 16 residues. Here the CDR3 DNA reads TGTGCCAGCAGGGCGACAGGGGTCCTTTCCCACAATGAGCAGTTCTTC. Translation: CASRATGVLSHNEQFF.

This chain links TRBV29-1 with TRBJ2-1, with D unclear. V gave up 5 bases and J gave up 7 bases, with 12 bases separating them. The CDR3 runs to 12 residues. Per germline, CDR1 SQVTM and CDR2 ANQGSEA. The CDR3 region is CSVNGLLNEQFF. The DNA for the CDR3 is TGCAGCGTTAACGGATTATTAAATGAGCAGTTCTTC.

This clonotype was seen a handful of times. The CDR3 loop is CASSLAGRGELFF. As DNA, the CDR3 is TGTGCCAGCAGTTTAGCGGGGAGAGGGGAGCTGTTTTTT. This chain joins TRBV12-3 or TRBV12-4 and TRBJ2-2; maybe TRBD2 (5 bases). The CDR3 consists of 13 residues. V lost 0 bases to trimming and J lost 8 bases, with 7 bases between them.

The gene calls are TRBV14 and TRBJ2-2; 9 bases align to TRBD1. The CDR3 contains 16 residues. The germline CDR1 and CDR2 sequences are SGHDN and FVKESK. Trimming removed 4 bases from V and 5 bases from J; junction bases left unmatched: 8. The DNA of the CDR3 is TGTGCCAGCAGCCTGGACAGGGGATGGGAAACCGGGGAGCTGTTTTTT. This translates into CASSLDRGWETGELFF. Full variable domain (rest looked up from reference TRBV14 and TRBJ2-2): EAGVTQFPSHSVIEKGQTVTLRCDPISGHDNLYWYRRVMGKEIKFLLHFVKESKQDESGMPNNRFLAERTGGTYSTLKVQPAELEDSGVYFCASSLDRGWETGELFFGEGSRLTVL.

The chain is built from TRBV28 and TRBJ1-5; maybe TRBD1 (5 bases). V lost 6 bases to trimming and J lost 3 bases, with 24 bases between them. The CDR3 has 18 amino acids. In germline, CDR1 is MDHEN, CDR2 SYDVKM. DNA of the CDR3: TGTGCCAGCAGACCGACAAGGGGACTCGGAGGGGACAATCAGCCCCAGCATTTT. Encoded protein: CASRPTRGLGGDNQPQHF.

This clonotype was picked up a small number of times. The V gene is TRBV12-3 or TRBV12-4, the J gene TRBJ2-5; 12 nucleotides align to TRBD1. J was trimmed by 5 bases and V by 7 bases; bases with no gene match: 8. This CDR3 comprises 15 residues. The CDR3 DNA sequence: TGTGCCAGCACCCGTGGGGACAGGGGGCCGGAGACCCAGTACTTC. It is translated as CASTRGDRGPETQYF.